A single sample is the source of the 22 T cell receptor beta chains below, sequenced in a study of CD4 and CD8 cells across lung adenocarcinoma regions. TCRdb reanalysed the PCR reads using MiXCR and keeps one entry per CDR3 protein. The table has under 25,000 distinct CDR3 sequences, about 51% seen once; the top ten hold 20% to 25%. What was sequenced was CD4+ T cells from the center of a lung tumor. These receptors were obtained from a male donor with lung adenocarcinoma. The CD4 and CD8 labels of this study may be unreliable.

By frequency in the sample, this clonotype is medium-sized (0.01 to 0.1%). The chain recombines TRBV6-1 with TRBJ2-2; 10 bases line up with TRBD1. With 8 bases clipped from V and 5 bases from J, the junction kept 5 bases outside the gene matches. The germline V gene encodes CDR1 MNHNS and CDR2 SASEGT. This CDR3 has 14 residues. The CDR3 bases are TGTGCCAGCCTGGGACAGGGGATAACCGGGGAGCTGTTTTTT. Its protein product is CASLGQGITGELFF.

In this sample, this clonotype is medium-sized. The chain couples TRBV27 to TRBJ1-1; a possible D gene is TRBD1 (5 bases). The germline gives CDR1 MNHEY, CDR2 SMNVEV (reference sequence). V was trimmed by 2 bases and J by 1 base, leaving 5 bases between them. This CDR3 has 13 residues. The CDR3 DNA is TGTGCCAGCAGTTTACAGGGGAACACTGAAGCTTTCTTT. It translates to CASSLQGNTEAFF.

Concerning this clonotype itself: One end of the junction is discordant with germline, which a read error may explain. J is TRBJ2-4 and V is TRBV10-2; no firm D call. CDR1 and CDR2 (germline): WSHSY, SAAADI. The CDR3 spans 13 residues. The CDR3 loop is CATGQTDKNIQYF. The CDR3 DNA follows: TGCGCCACGGGTCAGACCGACAAAAATATTCAGTACTTC.

The rearrangement joins TRBV10-3 to TRBJ2-3; D assignment may be TRBD1 or TRBD2 (5 bases each). Germline-derived CDR1 and CDR2 are ENHRY and SYGVKD. This CDR3 has 14 residues. CDR3 DNA sequence: TGTGCGGCGTTGGGGGAGCGCGGCCAAGATACGCAGTATTTT. Protein: CAALGERGQDTQYF.

This clonotype was recorded a few times. V usage is TRBV11-1 and J usage is TRBJ2-1, with a weak D call TRBD2 (5 bases). The tail of the sequence fits TRBJ2-7 better, so the J call may be wrong. Germline lookup yields CDR1 SGHAT and CDR2 FQDESV (reference sequence). The CDR3 is 15 residues long. CDR3 in DNA: TGTGCCAGCAGTCTAAGCGGAACATTCTACAATGAGCAGTACTTC. This encodes CASSLSGTFYNEQYF.

This clonotype was detected many times. This rearrangement joins TRBV7-2 to TRBJ2-6; D might be TRBD1 or TRBD2, each matching 5 bases. The V gene's germline CDR1 is SGHTA and CDR2 FQGNSA. Trimming took off 5 bases at V and 7 bases at J, with 24 bases between the two ends. The CDR3 covers 18 residues. The DNA for the CDR3 is TGTGCCAGCAGCAGAAGAGGGGTGACAACTTTGTTTGCCAACGTCCTGACTTTC. Protein product: CASSRRGVTTLFANVLTF.

This clonotype was counted ten times or more. V usage is TRBV27 and J usage is TRBJ2-1, with TRBD1 matching 7 bases. The DNA matches TRBJ2-7 better at its end, which makes the J call doubtful. The CDR3 covers 16 residues. CDR1 MNHEY and CDR2 SMNVEV come from the germline V gene (reference sequence). The CDR3 reads CASSLGPGTETYEQYF. Here the CDR3 DNA reads TGTGCCAGCAGTTTAGGACCCGGGACAGAGACCTACGAGCAGTACTTC.

This clonotype came up a few times. V is TRBV27 and J is TRBJ1-5, with 9 bases matching TRBD1. This CDR3 is built from 14 residues. From germline, CDR1 is MNHEY and CDR2 SMNVEV (reference sequence). The J segment lost 5 bases and the V segment lost 5 bases, leaving 4 bases of the junction unmatched. CDR3 sequence reads: CASSLRQGDQPQHF. The CDR3 nucleotides read TGTGCCAGCAGTCTAAGACAGGGGGATCAGCCCCAGCATTTT.

This chain connects TRBV6-2 or TRBV6-3 to TRBJ2-5; D ambiguous. Germline V lookup: CDR1 MNHEY, CDR2 SVGEGT. V lost 5 bases and J 11 bases, leaving 12 bases between the germline ends. The CDR3 consists of 11 residues. CDR3 protein: CASSQIDEQYF. Written as DNA, the CDR3 is TGTGCCAGCAGTCAGATAGATGAGCAGTACTTC.

This clonotype was detected once. The rearrangement joins TRBV6-1 to TRBJ2-3; D may be TRBD2 (6 bases). Trimming took off 6 bases at V and 8 bases at J, with 27 bases between the two ends. Germline CDR1 and CDR2: MNHNS and SASEGT. The CDR3 totals 17 residues. CDR3 DNA: TGTGCCAGCAGCCGGAGGGGAGCAGCTGTAGCCACCGGTACGCAGTATTTT. This sequence encodes CASSRRGAAVATGTQYF.

The V call is TRBV5-1, the J call TRBJ2-1, with 9 bases lining up with TRBD1. Germline V CDR1 and CDR2: SGHRS, YFSETQ. CDR3 length: 18 amino acids. The ends lost 0 bases at V and 0 bases at J; junction bases unmatched: 7. This CDR3 is CASSLVGQGGTSYNEQFF. The CDR3 region has the DNA TGCGCCAGCAGCTTGGTGGGACAGGGAGGGACCTCCTACAATGAGCAGTTCTTC. The full variable domain, rest sourced from reference TRBV5-1 and TRBJ2-1, is KAGVTQTPRYLIKTRGQQVTLSCSPISGHRSVSWYQQTPGQGLQFLFEYFSETQRNKGNFPGRFSGRQFSNSRSEMNVSTLELGDSALYLCASSLVGQGGTSYNEQFFGPGTRLTVL.

About this clonotype: At one boundary the junction diverges from the germline segment, which might be a read error. The V gene is TRBV6-1, the J gene TRBJ2-5; a possible D gene is TRBD2 (5 bases). Germline values: CDR1 MNHNS, CDR2 SASEGT. The CDR3 spans 15 residues. In DNA form, the CDR3 reads TGTGCCAGGGGTCACGGGGAAGGTGACCAAGATACCCAGTACTTC. As protein: CARGHGEGDQDTQYF.

This clonotype was recorded at least ten times. The chain links TRBV27 to TRBJ2-7; unclear D gene. Trimming pared 2 bases from V and 2 bases from J, leaving 10 bases between. The CDR3 runs 14 residues. Per germline, CDR1 MNHEY and CDR2 SMNVEV (reference sequence). The CDR3 reads CASSLEEGPYEQYF. Here the CDR3 DNA reads TGTGCCAGCAGTTTAGAGGAAGGACCCTACGAGCAGTACTTC.

This clonotype was seen once. This sequence joins TRBV10-3 and TRBJ2-2; D is possibly TRBD1 or TRBD2 (5 bases each). V was clipped by 8 bases and J by 16 bases, with 29 bases between them. The V gene's germline CDR1 is ENHRY and CDR2 SYGVKD. The length of the CDR3 is 15 residues. The CDR3 coding sequence is TGTGCCATCGGCCTCCAGGCTGTGATTACCGGGGCGCAGTTTTTT. Its translation: CAIGLQAVITGAQFF.

The chain links TRBV27 to TRBJ1-2, with 7 bases lining up with TRBD1. Unmatched junction bases numbered 9, after V lost 8 bases and J lost 3 bases. The CDR3 extends over 14 amino acids. Germline V gives CDR1 MNHEY, CDR2 SMNVEV (reference sequence). CDR3 in DNA: TGTGCCAGCCGCAGACAGGGACTCGACTATGGCTACACCTTC. Its translation: CASRRQGLDYGYTF.

About this clonotype itself: At one boundary the junction diverges from the germline segment, which might be a read error. The V and J genes are TRBV6-1 and TRBJ2-4; tentatively, D is TRBD2 (5 bases). The end of the DNA fits TRBJ2-3 better, so the J call may be wrong. In germline, CDR1 is MNHNS, CDR2 SASEGT. The CDR3 totals 13 residues. The CDR3 nucleotides read TGTGCCAGCCTCCCGGGGAGCAAAAATACTCAGTATTTT. This translates into CASLPGSKNTQYF.

This sequence joins TRBV6-1 and TRBJ2-2; D remains ambiguous. TRBJ2-3 explains the end of the DNA better; the J call may be wrong. The CDR3 loop spans 16 amino acids. Per the germline V gene, CDR1 is MNHNS and CDR2 is SASEGT. As DNA, the CDR3 is TGTGCCAGCAAGCACGGCCAGGCTGCGAACACAGATACGCAGTATTTT. Its protein product is CASKHGQAANTDTQYF.

In this sample, this clonotype turned up many times. The chain carries TRBV6-1 and TRBJ1-6, with 8 bases that match TRBD1. The germline V gene has CDR1 MNHNS and CDR2 SASEGT. The length of the CDR3 is 15 residues. The trim removed 2 bases at V and 9 bases at J, leaving 6 bases unmatched. For the CDR3, the DNA is TGTGCCAGCAGTGAAAGGCGGGGGACAGGTTCACCCCTCCACTTT. Its protein product is CASSERRGTGSPLHF.

As for this clonotype: At one end, the junction sequence differs from germline, possibly due to a read error. The chain employs TRBV27 and TRBJ2-3, with D maybe TRBD1 (6 bases). The CDR3 totals 16 residues. Germline V gene sequence: CDR1 MNHEY, CDR2 SMNVEV (reference sequence). In nucleotides, the CDR3 is TGTGCCAGCAGTTTAAAGGGGGTTTGGGCCAAAAACACGCAGTACTTT. It specifies CASSLKGVWAKNTQYF.

This clonotype has at least ten counts. This may be a read error: a much more frequent sequence differs by one nucleotide. V usage is TRBV7-2 and J usage is TRBJ2-1; D uncertain. The end of the DNA is better explained by TRBJ2-7, so the J call may be wrong. The CDR3 is 17 amino acids. In germline, CDR1 is SGHTA, CDR2 FQGNSA. CDR3 coding DNA: TGTGCCAGCAGCCCTAAAGGTTCCTGGTCCGTCTACAATGAGCAGTACTTC. Its translation is CASSPKGSWSVYNEQYF.

Turning to this clonotype: The junction and the germline gene differ at one end; a read error may be behind it. The chain has TRBV27 and TRBJ2-3, with 7 positions matching TRBD2. This CDR3 region has 15 residues. Germline loops: CDR1 MNHEY, CDR2 SMNVEV (reference sequence). This CDR3 reads CARGTGGRYTDTQYF. The CDR3, as DNA: TGTGCCAGGGGGACGGGGGGTCGATACACAGATACGCAGTATTTC.

The chain employs TRBV30 and TRBJ1-3; D not certain. V dropped 6 bases and J dropped 6 bases, with 18 bases sitting between them. The germline V gene encodes CDR1 GTSNPN and CDR2 SVGIG (reference sequence). There are 14 residues in the CDR3. In DNA form, the CDR3 reads TGTGCCTGTCCTCTGGGAGGAGACGTAAACACCATATATTTT. This sequence encodes CACPLGGDVNTIYF.